This T cell receptor beta chain was identified in a study of cytomegalovirus exposure and HLA in healthy donors. Study-level points and caveats: An analysis that was carried out later associated fewer than 20,000 TCR beta sequences with HLA alleles at 0.05 false discovery rate. Presence/absence analyses treated sequencing depth as roughly uniform across donors. Cytomegalovirus association was assigned to about 150 TCR beta chains.

Germline CDR1 and CDR2: MNHEY and SMNVEV (reference sequence). This CDR3 comprises 15 residues. V was pared by 2 bases and J by 0 bases, with 8 bases between. This clone was seen a handful of times. Its antigen is currently unknown. A multiplex PCR was run with 60 Vbeta primers and 13 Jbeta primers. Clones were read by immunoSEQ multiplex PCR, and TCRdb kept only the in-frame ones, dropping some. In the table there are 110,000 to 150,000 clones, 80% to 90% of which are singletons. The chain uses TRBV27 and TRBJ1-5; no clear D gene. Specimen: PBMCs. This TCR came from a woman in her 40s in good health and CMV-seropositive. This chain's CDR3 is CASSLTVYSNQPQHF. In DNA, the CDR3 is TGTGCCAGCAGTTTAACGGTGTATAGCAATCAGCCCCAGCATTTT.